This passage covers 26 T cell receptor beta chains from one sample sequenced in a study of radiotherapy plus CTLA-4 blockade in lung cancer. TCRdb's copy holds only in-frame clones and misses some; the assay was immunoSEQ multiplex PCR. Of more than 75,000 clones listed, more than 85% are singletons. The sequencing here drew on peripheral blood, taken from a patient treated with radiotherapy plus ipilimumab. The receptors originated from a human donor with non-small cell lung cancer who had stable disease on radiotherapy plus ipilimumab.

The CDR3 is CASSPGAGYTF. CDR3 bases: TGTGCCAGCTCACCTGGTGCCGGCTACACCTTC. The gene calls are TRBV18 and TRBJ1-2; no reliable D call. The CDR3 is made up of 11 amino acids. V gave up 3 bases and J gave up 8 bases, with 7 bases separating them. Germline V CDR1 and CDR2: KGHSH, LQKENI.

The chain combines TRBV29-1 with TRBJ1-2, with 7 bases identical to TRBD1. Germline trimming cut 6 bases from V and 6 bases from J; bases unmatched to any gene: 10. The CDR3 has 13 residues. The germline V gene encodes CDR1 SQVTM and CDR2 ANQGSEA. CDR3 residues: CSVGQALSDGYTF. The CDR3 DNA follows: TGCAGCGTCGGACAGGCCTTAAGTGATGGCTACACCTTC.

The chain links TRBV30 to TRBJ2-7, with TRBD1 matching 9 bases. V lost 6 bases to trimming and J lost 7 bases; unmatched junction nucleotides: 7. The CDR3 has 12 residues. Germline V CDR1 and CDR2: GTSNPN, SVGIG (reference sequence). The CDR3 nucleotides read TGTGCCTGCGGGACAGGGCCTTGGGAGCAGTACTTC. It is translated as CACGTGPWEQYF.

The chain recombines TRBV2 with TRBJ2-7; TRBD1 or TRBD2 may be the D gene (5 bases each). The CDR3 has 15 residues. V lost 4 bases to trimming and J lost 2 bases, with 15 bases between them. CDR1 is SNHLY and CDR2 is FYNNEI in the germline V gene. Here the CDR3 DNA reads TGTGCCAGCAGTGCGGGGCAGGGAATGACCTACGAGCAGTACTTC. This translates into CASSAGQGMTYEQYF.

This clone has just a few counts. The CDR3 coding sequence is TGTGCCAGCAGCTTGTTTCCGAGGAAAACCGGGGAGCTGTTTTTT. Protein: CASSLFPRKTGELFF. The V call is TRBV5-8, the J call TRBJ2-2; D is undetermined. The CDR3 sequence is 15 residues long. Trimming stripped 1 base from V and 5 bases from J, with 12 bases between. The V gene's germline CDR1 is SGHTS and CDR2 YDEGEE.

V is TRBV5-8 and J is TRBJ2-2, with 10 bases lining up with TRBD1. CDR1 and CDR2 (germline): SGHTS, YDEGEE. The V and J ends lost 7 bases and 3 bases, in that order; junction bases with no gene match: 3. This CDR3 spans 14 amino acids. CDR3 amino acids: CASDRGLYTGELFF. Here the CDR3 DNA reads TGTGCCAGCGACAGGGGGCTTTACACCGGGGAGCTGTTTTTT. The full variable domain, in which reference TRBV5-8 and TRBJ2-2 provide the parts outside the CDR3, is EAGVTQSPTHLIKTRGQQATLRCSPISGHTSVYWYQQALGLGLQFLLWYDEGEERNRGNFPPRFSGRQFPNYSSELNVNALELEDSALYLCASDRGLYTGELFFGEGSRLTVL.

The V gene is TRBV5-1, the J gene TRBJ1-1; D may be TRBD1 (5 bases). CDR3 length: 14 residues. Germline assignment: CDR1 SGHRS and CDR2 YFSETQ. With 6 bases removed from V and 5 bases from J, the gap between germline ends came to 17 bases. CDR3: CASTPASGGTEAFF. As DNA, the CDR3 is TGCGCCAGCACCCCCGCATCGGGGGGAACTGAAGCTTTCTTT. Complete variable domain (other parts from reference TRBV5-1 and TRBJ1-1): KAGVTQTPRYLIKTRGQQVTLSCSPISGHRSVSWYQQTPGQGLQFLFEYFSETQRNKGNFPGRFSGRQFSNSRSEMNVSTLELGDSALYLCASTPASGGTEAFFGQGTRLTVV.

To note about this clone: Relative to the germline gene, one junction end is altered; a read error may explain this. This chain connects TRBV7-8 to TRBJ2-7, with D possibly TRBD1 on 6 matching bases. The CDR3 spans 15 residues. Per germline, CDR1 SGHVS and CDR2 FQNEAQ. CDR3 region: CASSMGAGGSYKQYF. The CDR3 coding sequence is TGTGCCAGCAGCATGGGGGCGGGCGGCTCCTACAAGCAGTACTTC.

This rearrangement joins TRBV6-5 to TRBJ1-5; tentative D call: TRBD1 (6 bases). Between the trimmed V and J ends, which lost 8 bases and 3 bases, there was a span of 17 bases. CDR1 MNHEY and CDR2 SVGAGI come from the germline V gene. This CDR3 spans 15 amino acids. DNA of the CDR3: TGTGCCAGCCAAACGAACAGGGTGAACAATCAGCCCCAGCATTTT. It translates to CASQTNRVNNQPQHF.

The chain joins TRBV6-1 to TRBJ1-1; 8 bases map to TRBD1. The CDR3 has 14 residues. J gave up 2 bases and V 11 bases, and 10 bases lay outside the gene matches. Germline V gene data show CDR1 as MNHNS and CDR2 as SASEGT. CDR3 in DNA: TGTGCCGGGAGGGTACAGGGGGGAAACACTGAAGCTTTCTTT. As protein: CAGRVQGGNTEAFF.

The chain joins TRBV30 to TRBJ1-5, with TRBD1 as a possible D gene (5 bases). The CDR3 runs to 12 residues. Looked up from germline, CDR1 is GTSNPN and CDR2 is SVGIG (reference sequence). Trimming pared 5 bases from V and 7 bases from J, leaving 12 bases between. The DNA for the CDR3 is TGTGCCTGGGGGAGGGGCGTCCAGCCCCAGCATTTT. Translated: CAWGRGVQPQHF.

The DNA of the CDR3 is TGCGCCAGCAGTGACCCCGGGAACCTTTACAATGAGCAGTTCTTC. This sequence encodes CASSDPGNLYNEQFF. The chain combines TRBV10-2 with TRBJ2-1; D is possibly TRBD2 (5 bases). The length of the CDR3 is 15 residues. Germline CDR1 and CDR2: WSHSY and SAAADI. V lost 3 bases and J lost 4, with 13 bases in between.

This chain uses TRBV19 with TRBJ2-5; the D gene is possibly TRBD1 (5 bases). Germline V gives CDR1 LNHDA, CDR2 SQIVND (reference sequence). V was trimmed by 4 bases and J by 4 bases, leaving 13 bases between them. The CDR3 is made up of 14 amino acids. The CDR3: CASSNTGFGETQYF. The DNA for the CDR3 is TGTGCCAGTAGTAACACAGGTTTCGGAGAGACCCAGTACTTC.

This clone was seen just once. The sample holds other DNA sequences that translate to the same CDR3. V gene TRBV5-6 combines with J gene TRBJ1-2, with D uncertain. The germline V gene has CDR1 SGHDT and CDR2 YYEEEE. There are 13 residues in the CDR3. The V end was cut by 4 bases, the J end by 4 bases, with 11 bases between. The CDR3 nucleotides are TGTGCCAGCAGCCTCAACGGACTCTATGGCTACACCTTC. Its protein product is CASSLNGLYGYTF. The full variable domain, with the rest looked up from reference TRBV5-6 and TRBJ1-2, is DAGVTQSPTHLIKTRGQQVTLRCSPKSGHDTVSWYQQALGQGPQFIFQYYEEEERQRGNFPDRFSGHQFPNYSSELNVNALLLGDSALYLCASSLNGLYGYTFGSGTRLTVV.

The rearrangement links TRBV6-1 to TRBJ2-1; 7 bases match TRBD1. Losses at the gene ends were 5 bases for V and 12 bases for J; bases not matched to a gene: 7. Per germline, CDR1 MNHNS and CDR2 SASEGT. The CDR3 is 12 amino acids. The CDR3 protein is CASSTDRVRQFF. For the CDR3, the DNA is TGTGCCAGCAGTACCGACAGGGTTCGGCAGTTCTTC.

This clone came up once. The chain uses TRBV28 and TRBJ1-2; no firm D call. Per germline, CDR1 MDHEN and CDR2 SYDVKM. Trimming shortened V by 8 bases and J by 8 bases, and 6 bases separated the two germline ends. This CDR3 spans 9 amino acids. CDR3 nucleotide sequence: TGTGCCAGCGGCAGGGGCTACACCTTC. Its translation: CASGRGYTF.

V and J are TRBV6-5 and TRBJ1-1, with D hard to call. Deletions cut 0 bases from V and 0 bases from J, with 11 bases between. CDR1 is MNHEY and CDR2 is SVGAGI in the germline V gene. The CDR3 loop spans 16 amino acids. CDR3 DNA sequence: TGTGCCAGCAGTTACTCGAACGGACCCGTGAACACTGAAGCTTTCTTT. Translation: CASSYSNGPVNTEAFF.

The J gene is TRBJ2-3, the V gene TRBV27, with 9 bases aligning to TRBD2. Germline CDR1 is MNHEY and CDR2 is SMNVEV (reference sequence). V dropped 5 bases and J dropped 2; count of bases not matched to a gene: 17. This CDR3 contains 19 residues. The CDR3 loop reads CASSKISSGIDRYTDTQYF. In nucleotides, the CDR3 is TGTGCCAGCAGTAAGATCTCTAGCGGGATCGACCGCTACACAGATACGCAGTATTTT.

CDR3 nucleotide sequence: TGTGCCAGCAGCTCCGGGTGGAACACTGAAGCTTTCTTT. Translated: CASSSGWNTEAFF. The V and J genes are TRBV11-2 and TRBJ1-1; D is undetermined. Germline values: CDR1 SGHAT, CDR2 FQNNGV. This CDR3 contains 13 residues. Trimming took off 4 bases at V and 1 base at J, with 7 bases between the two ends.

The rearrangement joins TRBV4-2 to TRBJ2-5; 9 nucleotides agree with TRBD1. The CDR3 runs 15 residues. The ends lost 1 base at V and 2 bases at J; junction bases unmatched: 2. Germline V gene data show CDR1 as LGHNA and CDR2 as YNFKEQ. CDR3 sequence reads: CASSQVGTGQETQYF. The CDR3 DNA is TGTGCCAGCAGCCAAGTCGGGACAGGGCAAGAGACCCAGTACTTC.

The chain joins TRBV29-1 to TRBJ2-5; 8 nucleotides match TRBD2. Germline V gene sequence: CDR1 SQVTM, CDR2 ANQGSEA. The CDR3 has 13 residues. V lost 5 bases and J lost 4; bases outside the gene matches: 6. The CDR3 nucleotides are TGCAGCGTTAACGGGGGGGCAGGAGAGACCCAGTACTTC. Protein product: CSVNGGAGETQYF.

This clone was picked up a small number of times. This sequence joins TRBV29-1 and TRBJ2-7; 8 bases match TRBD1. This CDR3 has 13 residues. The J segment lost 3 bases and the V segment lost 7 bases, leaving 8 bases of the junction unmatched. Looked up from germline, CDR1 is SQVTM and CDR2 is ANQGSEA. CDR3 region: CSALGQGGYEQYF. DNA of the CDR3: TGCAGCGCCCTAGGACAGGGCGGCTACGAGCAGTACTTC.

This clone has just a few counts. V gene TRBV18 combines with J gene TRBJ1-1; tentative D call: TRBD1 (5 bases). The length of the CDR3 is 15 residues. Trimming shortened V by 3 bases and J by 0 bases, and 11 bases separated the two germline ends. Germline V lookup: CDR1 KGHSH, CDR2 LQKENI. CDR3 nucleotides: TGTGCCAGCTCACCCTCCAAACAGGTGAACACTGAAGCTTTCTTT. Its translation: CASSPSKQVNTEAFF. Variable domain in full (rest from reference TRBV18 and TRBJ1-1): NAGVMQNPRHLVRRRGQEARLRCSPMKGHSHVYWYRQLPEEGLKFMVYLQKENIIDESGMPKERFSAEFPKEGPSILRIQQVVRGDSAAYFCASSPSKQVNTEAFFGQGTRLTVV.

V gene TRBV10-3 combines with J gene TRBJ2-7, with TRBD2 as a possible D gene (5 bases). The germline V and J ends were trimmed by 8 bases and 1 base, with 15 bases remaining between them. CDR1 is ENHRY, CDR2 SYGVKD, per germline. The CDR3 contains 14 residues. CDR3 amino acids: CAIEDSAGSYEQYF. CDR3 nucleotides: TGTGCCATCGAGGACTCCGCCGGATCCTACGAGCAGTACTTC.

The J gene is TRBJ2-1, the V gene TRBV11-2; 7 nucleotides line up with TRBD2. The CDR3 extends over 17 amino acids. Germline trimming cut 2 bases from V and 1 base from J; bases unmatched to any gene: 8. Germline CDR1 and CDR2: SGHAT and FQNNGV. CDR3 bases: TGTGCCAGCAGCTTAAGGGCTAGCGGTGTTTCCTACAATGAGCAGTTCTTC. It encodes CASSLRASGVSYNEQFF.

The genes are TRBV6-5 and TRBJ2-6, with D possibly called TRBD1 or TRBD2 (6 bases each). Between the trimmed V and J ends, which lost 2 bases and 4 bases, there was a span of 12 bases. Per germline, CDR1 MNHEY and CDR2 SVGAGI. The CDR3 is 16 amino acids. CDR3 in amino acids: CASSYRGTVGANVLTF. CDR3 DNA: TGTGCCAGCAGTTACAGGGGGACTGTGGGGGCCAACGTCCTGACTTTC.